The 7 T cell receptor beta chains below all came from one sample that was sequenced in a study of blood T cell repertoires in COVID-19. The protocol was immunoSEQ multiplex PCR, while the TCRdb copy is restricted to in-frame clones and leaves out a portion. The profile shows approximately 60,000 clones, roughly 82% of them singletons. Sample: peripheral blood. These receptors came from a woman between 55 and 75 years old with acute or convalescent COVID-19.

The genes are TRBV7-2 and TRBJ2-3, with D maybe TRBD2 (5 bases). The CDR3 is made up of 17 amino acids. CDR1 is SGHTA, CDR2 FQGNSA, per germline. V was cut by 5 bases and J by 0 bases, with 18 bases left in between. The CDR3 DNA follows: TGTGCCAGCAGCACGCCCACCGAGCGGCCAAGCACAGATACGCAGTATTTT. Translating it yields CASSTPTERPSTDTQYF.

The chain links TRBV19 to TRBJ2-7, with TRBD1 matching 8 bases. Germline V gene lookup returns CDR1 LNHDA and CDR2 SQIVND (reference sequence). V lost 6 bases to trimming and J lost 2 bases; unmatched junction nucleotides: 3. The CDR3 is made up of 13 amino acids. CDR3 sequence: CASRRTGTYEQYF. The DNA for the CDR3 is TGTGCCAGTAGAAGGACAGGGACCTACGAGCAGTACTTC.

The J gene is TRBJ2-3, the V gene TRBV19; 10 nucleotides agree with TRBD1. Germline values: CDR1 LNHDA, CDR2 SQIVND (reference sequence). V gave up 5 bases and J gave up 4 bases; unmatched junction bases: 6. The CDR3 is 15 amino acids. The CDR3 coding sequence is TGTGCCAGTAGTCCCGGGACAGGGGTGGCAGATACGCAGTATTTT. Protein product: CASSPGTGVADTQYF. Variable domain in full (rest from reference TRBV19 and TRBJ2-3): DGGITQSPKYLFRKEGQNVTLSCEQNLNHDAMYWYRQDPGQGLRLIYYSQIVNDFQKGDIAEGYSVSREKKESFPLTVTSAQKNPTAFYLCASSPGTGVADTQYFGPGTRLTVL.

The gene calls are TRBV9 and TRBJ1-1; D unclear. Trimming left V 1 base short and J 1 base short, with 8 bases between. Germline values: CDR1 SGDLS, CDR2 YYNGEE. The CDR3 length is 14 residues. CDR3 bases: TGTGCCAGCAGCGTACACCGGGGGAACACTGAAGCTTTCTTT. Amino acid sequence: CASSVHRGNTEAFF.

This chain connects TRBV9 to TRBJ1-1, with no clear D. The germline CDR1 and CDR2 sequences are SGDLS and YYNGEE. The CDR3 is made up of 13 amino acids. Deletions cut 0 bases from V and 5 bases from J, with 8 bases between. The chain's CDR3 is CASSVVRQTEAFF. DNA for the CDR3: TGTGCCAGCAGCGTAGTGAGGCAGACTGAAGCTTTCTTT.

CDR3 in DNA: TGTGCCAGCATGGAACAGATACATAAGTATTTT. It specifies CASMEQIHKYF. The chain employs TRBV25-1 and TRBJ2-3; unclear D gene. V gave up 7 bases and J gave up 13 bases, with 15 bases separating them. The length of the CDR3 is 11 residues. In germline, CDR1 is MGHDK, CDR2 SYGVNS.

V gene TRBV2 combines with J gene TRBJ2-3; 10 bases align to TRBD2. CDR3 length: 16 residues. The germline gives CDR1 SNHLY, CDR2 FYNNEI. After removal of 2 bases from V and 2 bases from J, the junction contained 4 bases not matched to a gene. In DNA form, the CDR3 reads TGTGCCAGCAGTGAACCGACTAGCGGGTTCACAGATACGCAGTATTTT. Protein sequence: CASSEPTSGFTDTQYF.